This T cell receptor beta chain was found in a study of T cells expressing NK-cell markers. The TCR beta cDNA came from 5'RACE template switching with UMIs. Each CDR3 protein gets one entry in TCRdb, which reprocessed the 5' RACE reads and gives no DNA. The sample includes a few hundred thousand distinct CDR3 sequences. The germline V gene encodes CDR1 DFQATT and CDR2 SNEGSKA (reference sequence). CDR3 size: 13 residues. The sequenced sample was blood T cells: a sorted CD56 or NKG2C T cell subset, CD4+ or CD8+ T cells, or bulk PBMC T cells (not recorded which). The sequence was collected from a man aged 18 to 29 in good health. The genes are TRBV20-1 and TRBJ1-2; no DNA is available, so the TRBD1 call from TCRdb remains unchecked. CDR3 in amino acids: CSAVTGAAGGYTF.